These T cell receptor beta chains were read from a single sample in a study of blood T cell repertoires in COVID-19. Clones were sequenced by immunoSEQ multiplex PCR, and TCRdb holds only the in-frame ones, with some missing. The repertoire holds about 170,000 clones, with around four fifths as singletons. The sequenced material came from peripheral blood. These receptors were taken from a woman aged 80 or older with COVID-19, enrolled during active disease. Each CDR3 is given with its conserved first and last residue.

J gene	V gene	CDR3 protein
TRBJ2-7	TRBV7-2	CASSATRDMNHEQYF
TRBJ2-1	TRBV5-5	CASRSTSGVYNEQFF
TRBJ2-2	TRBV5-1	CASSLGGANTGELFF
TRBJ2-2	TRBV5-1	CASSLDRDTGELFF
TRBJ2-7	TRBV5-1	CASSQQGTSYEQYF
TRBJ1-3	TRBV6-1	CASSEALPGAGNTIYF
TRBJ1-5	TRBV11-2	CASSLDRINQPQHF
TRBJ2-3	TRBV5-1	CASSFSGDTQYF
TRBJ1-1	TRBV5-4	CASSLDQGLTEAFF
TRBJ2-7	TRBV3-1/TRBV3-2	CASSRSPGPEQYF
TRBJ2-3	TRBV24-1	CATSESGGAPDTQYF
TRBJ2-1	TRBV7-9	CASLKGPSNEQFF
TRBJ2-5	TRBV20-1	CSASINEETQYF
TRBJ1-1	TRBV18	CASSYSRGAVEAFF
TRBJ2-7	TRBV19	CASSIDSLRNYEQYF
TRBJ1-1	TRBV5-5	CASSFGGGSTAEAFF
TRBJ2-2	TRBV18	CASSPLGQGTGELFF
TRBJ1-5	TRBV19	CASHPWPKTGLHQPQHF
TRBJ2-5	TRBV2	CASPRGARTQETQYF
TRBJ1-6	TRBV18	CASSPRDRGGSPLHF
TRBJ2-5	TRBV11-3	CASSLRQGETQYF
TRBJ2-2	TRBV19	CASSLGGPGTANTGELFF
TRBJ1-6	TRBV5-4	CASTSPTGDSPLHF
TRBJ2-1	TRBV6-6	CATNVLSSYNEQFF
TRBJ2-7	TRBV12-5	CASGLVQGRGEQYF
TRBJ1-6	TRBV4-1	CASSQGGGSPLHF
TRBJ2-7	TRBV21-1	CASSTRLRGLRQYF